This TCR beta chain was recovered during a study of T cells in Graves' hyperthyroidism and ophthalmopathy. Background on the study: Peripheral blood collection took place at initial diagnosis, before any treatment. Study conclusions and caveats: The model made its ophthalmopathy prediction, and onset followed a median about 6.8 months later. Through a model of 13 V-J features, ophthalmopathy was separated from stable hyperthyroidism.

A remark on this clonotype: Its cognate antigen is unknown.

Amplified TCR beta CDR3 regions derived from RNA transcripts. In the first-round RT-PCR of the TCR CDR3, the HTBI primer set was used. One entry per CDR3 protein results from TCRdb running MiXCR on the multiplex PCR reads. The repertoire has 560,000 or so distinct CDR3 sequences, roughly 21% of them found once; the top ten carry 45% to 50%. Clinical symptoms, serum thyroxine, TRAb, thyroid ultrasound and orbital computed tomography informed diagnoses. Sequencing was done on a sample of blood. This clonotype originated in a man in his forties with Graves' ophthalmopathy.

CDR3 loop: CASSAGLLNEKLFF. CDR3 nucleotides: TGTGCCAGCAGCGCGGGGCTCCTTAATGAAAAACTGTTTTTT. The chain has TRBV9 and TRBJ1-4; the D gene is possibly TRBD1 (5 bases). This CDR3 spans 14 amino acids. With 3 bases removed from V and 4 bases from J, the gap between germline ends came to 10 bases. Looked up from germline, CDR1 is SGDLS and CDR2 is YYNGEE. The variable domain in full, with the rest retrieved from reference TRBV9 and TRBJ1-4, is DSGVTQTPKHLITATGQRVTLRCSPRSGDLSVYWYQQSLDQGLQFLIQYYNGEERAKGNILERFSAQQFPDLHSELNLSSLELGDSALYFCASSAGLLNEKLFFGSGTQLSVL.